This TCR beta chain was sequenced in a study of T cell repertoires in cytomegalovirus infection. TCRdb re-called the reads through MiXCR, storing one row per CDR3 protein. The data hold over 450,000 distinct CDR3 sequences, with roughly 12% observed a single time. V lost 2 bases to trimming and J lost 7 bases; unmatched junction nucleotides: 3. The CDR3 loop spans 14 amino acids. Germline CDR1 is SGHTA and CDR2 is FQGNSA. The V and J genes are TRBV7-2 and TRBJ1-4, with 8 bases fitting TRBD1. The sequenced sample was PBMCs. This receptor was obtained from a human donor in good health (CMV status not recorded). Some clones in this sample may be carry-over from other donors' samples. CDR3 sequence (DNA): TGTGCCAGCAGCTTAAGTACAGGGGGTGAAAAACTGTTTTTT. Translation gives CASSLSTGGEKLFF. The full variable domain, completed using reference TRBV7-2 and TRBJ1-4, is GAGVSQSPSNKVTEKGKDVELRCDPISGHTALYWYRQSLGQGLEFLIYFQGNSAPDKSGLPSDRFSAERTGGSVSTLTIQRTQQEDSAVYLCASSLSTGGEKLFFGSGTQLSVL.